This TCR beta chain was profiled in a study of cytomegalovirus exposure and HLA in healthy donors. Whole-study context: The approximately 110 validation repertoires and the roughly 690 first-cohort repertoires shared a platform, a later analysis reported.

Study results and caveats: Associated with cytomegalovirus, according to the listing, were 150 to 200 TCR beta chains. Among the CMV-associated chains, a few were confirmed in vitro as specific for CMV antigens.

This CDR3 comprises 17 residues. Germline V gene sequence: CDR1 SGHRS, CDR2 YFSETQ. V gave up 0 bases and J gave up 5 bases; unmatched junction bases: 11. Details on this clone: Its antigen is not known.

Repertoires were generated with immunoSEQ multiplex PCR, while TCRdb's copy carries only in-frame clones and drops some. Of 70,000 to 75,000 clones in the sample, about 93% were seen once. The sequence was collected from a woman between 18 and 29 years old in good health and CMV-seropositive. The J gene is TRBJ1-2, the V gene TRBV5-1; TRBD1 matches 9 bases. Input material: PBMCs. The CDR3 DNA follows: TGCGCCAGCAGCTTGGCCCCCTCGGACAGGGGTGGGTATGGCTACACCTTC. This gives the protein CASSLAPSDRGGYGYTF.